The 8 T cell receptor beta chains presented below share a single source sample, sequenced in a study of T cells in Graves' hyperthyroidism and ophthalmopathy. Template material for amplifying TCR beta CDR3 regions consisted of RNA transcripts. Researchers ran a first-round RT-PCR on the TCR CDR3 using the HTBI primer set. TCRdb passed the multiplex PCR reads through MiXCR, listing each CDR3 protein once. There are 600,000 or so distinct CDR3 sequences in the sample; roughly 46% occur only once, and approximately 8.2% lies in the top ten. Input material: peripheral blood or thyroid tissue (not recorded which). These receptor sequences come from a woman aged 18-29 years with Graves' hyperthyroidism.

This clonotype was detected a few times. The CDR3 here is CSARVPDSNQPQHF. Written as DNA, the CDR3 is TGCAGTGCTAGAGTCCCTGATAGCAATCAGCCCCAGCATTTT. The chain links TRBV20-1 to TRBJ1-5, with D hard to call. Trimming took 1 base from V and 0 from J, leaving 7 bases between them. The germline CDR1 and CDR2 sequences are DFQATT and SNEGSKA (reference sequence). This CDR3 is 14 amino acids long.

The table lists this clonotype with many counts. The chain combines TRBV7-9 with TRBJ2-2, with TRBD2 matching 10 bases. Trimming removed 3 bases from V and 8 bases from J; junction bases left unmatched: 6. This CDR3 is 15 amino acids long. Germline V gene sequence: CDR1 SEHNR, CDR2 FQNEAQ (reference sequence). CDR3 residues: CASSFLAGESGELFF. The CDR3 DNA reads TGTGCCAGCAGCTTTCTAGCGGGAGAATCTGGGGAGCTGTTTTTT.

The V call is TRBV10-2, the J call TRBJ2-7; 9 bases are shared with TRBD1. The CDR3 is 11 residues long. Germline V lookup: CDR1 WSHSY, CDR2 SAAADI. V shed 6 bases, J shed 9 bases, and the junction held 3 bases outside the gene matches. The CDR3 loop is CASRDRGGQYF. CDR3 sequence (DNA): TGCGCCAGCAGGGACAGGGGCGGGCAGTACTTC.

Here the CDR3 reads CASSSTPRTQYF. In DNA, the CDR3 is TGTGCCAGCAGCTCCACCCCGAGGACCCAGTACTTC. The rearrangement uses TRBV7-6 and TRBJ2-5; D is unresolved. This CDR3 contains 12 residues. CDR1 and CDR2 from the germline V gene are SGHVS and FNYEAQ. Trimming took off 4 bases at V and 7 bases at J, with 10 bases between the two ends. The full variable domain, in which reference TRBV7-6 and TRBJ2-5 provide the parts outside the CDR3, is GAGVSQSPRYKVTKRGQDVALRCDPISGHVSLYWYRQALGQGPEFLTYFNYEAQQDKSGLPNDRFSAERPEGSISTLTIQRTEQRDSAMYRCASSSTPRTQYFGPGTRLLVL.

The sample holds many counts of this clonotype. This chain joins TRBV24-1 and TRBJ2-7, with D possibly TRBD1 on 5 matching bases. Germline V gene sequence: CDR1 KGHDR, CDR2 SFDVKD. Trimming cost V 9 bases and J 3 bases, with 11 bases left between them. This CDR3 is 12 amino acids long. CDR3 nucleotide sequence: TGTGCCACCTCCGACAGTAACTACGAGCAGTACTTC. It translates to CATSDSNYEQYF.

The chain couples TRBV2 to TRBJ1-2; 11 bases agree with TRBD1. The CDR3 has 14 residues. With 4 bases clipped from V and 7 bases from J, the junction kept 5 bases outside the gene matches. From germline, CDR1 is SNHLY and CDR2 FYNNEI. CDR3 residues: CASSGGQGAPGYTF. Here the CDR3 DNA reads TGTGCCAGCAGTGGCGGACAGGGGGCGCCTGGCTACACCTTC. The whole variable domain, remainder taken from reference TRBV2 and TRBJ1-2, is EPEVTQTPSHQVTQMGQEVILRCVPISNHLYFYWYRQILGQKVEFLVSFYNNEISEKSEIFDDQFSVERPDGSNFTLKIRSTKLEDSAMYFCASSGGQGAPGYTFGSGTRLTVV.

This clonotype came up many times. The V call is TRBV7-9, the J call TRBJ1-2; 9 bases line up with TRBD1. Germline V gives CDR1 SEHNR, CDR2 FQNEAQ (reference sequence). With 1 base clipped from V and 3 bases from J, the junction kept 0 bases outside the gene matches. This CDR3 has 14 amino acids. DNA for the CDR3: TGTGCCAGCAGCTTAGGACAGGGGGACTATGGCTACACCTTC. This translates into CASSLGQGDYGYTF.

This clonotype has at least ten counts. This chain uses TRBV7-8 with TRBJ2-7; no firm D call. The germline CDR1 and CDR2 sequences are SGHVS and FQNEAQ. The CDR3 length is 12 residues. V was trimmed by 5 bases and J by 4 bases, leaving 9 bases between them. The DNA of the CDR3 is TGTGCCAGCAGCCTCCGACATTACGAGCAGTACTTC. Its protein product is CASSLRHYEQYF.